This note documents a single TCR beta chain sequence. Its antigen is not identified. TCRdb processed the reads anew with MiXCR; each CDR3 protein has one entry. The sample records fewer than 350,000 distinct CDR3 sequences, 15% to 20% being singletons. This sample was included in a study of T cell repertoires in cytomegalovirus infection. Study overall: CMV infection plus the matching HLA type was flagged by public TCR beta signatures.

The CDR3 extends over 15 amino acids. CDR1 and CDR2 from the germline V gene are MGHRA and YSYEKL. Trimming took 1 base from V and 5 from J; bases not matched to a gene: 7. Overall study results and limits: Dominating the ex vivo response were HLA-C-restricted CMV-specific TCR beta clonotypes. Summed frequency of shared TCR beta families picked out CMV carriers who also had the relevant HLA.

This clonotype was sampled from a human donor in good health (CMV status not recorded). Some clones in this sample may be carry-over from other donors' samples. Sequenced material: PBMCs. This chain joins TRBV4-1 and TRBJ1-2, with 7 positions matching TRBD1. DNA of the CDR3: TGCGCCAGCAGCCAAGTCTCCAGGGACAGTTATGGCTACACCTTC. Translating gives CASSQVSRDSYGYTF.